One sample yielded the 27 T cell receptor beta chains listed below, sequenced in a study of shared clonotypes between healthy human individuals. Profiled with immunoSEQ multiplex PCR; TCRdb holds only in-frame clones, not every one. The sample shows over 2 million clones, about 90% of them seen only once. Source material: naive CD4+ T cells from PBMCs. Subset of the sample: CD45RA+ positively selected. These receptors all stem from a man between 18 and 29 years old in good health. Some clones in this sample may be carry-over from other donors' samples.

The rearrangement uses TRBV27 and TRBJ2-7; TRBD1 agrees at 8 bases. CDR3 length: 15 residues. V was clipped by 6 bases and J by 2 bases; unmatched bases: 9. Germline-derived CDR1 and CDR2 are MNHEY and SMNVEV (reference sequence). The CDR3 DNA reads TGTGCCAGCAGAAAACCGGGACAGGTAACCTACGAGCAGTACTTC. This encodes CASRKPGQVTYEQYF.

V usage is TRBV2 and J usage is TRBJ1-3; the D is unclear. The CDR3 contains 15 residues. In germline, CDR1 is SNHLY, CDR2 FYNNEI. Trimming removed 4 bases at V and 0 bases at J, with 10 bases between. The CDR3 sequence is CASSVRTISGNTIYF. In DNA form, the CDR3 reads TGTGCCAGCAGTGTACGGACTATCTCTGGAAACACCATATATTTT.

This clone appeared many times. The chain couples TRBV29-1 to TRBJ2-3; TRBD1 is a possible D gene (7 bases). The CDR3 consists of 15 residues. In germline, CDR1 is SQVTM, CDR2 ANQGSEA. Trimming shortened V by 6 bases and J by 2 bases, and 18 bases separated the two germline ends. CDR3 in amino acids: CSVPRGAANTDTQYF. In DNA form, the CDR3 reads TGCAGCGTCCCCAGGGGGGCGGCCAACACAGATACGCAGTATTTT.

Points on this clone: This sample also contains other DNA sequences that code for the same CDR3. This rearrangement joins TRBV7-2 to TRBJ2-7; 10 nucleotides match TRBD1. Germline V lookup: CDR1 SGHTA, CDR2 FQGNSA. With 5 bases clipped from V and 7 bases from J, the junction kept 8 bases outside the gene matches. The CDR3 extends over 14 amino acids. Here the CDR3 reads CASSLRQGAGEQYF. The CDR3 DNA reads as TGTGCCAGCAGCCTCCGACAGGGGGCGGGAGAGCAGTACTTC.

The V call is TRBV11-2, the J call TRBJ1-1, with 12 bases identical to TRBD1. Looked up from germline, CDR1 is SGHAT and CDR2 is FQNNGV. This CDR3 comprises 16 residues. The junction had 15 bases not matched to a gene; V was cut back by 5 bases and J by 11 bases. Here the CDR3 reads CASSLGTGGGGVRAFF. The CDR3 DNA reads TGTGCCAGCAGCCTAGGGACAGGGGGCGGAGGAGTCCGGGCTTTCTTT.

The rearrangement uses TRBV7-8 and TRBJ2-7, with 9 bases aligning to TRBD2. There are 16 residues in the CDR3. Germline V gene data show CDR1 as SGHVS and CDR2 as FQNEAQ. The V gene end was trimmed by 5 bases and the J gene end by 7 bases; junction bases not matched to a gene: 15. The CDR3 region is CASSPSQGAGGREQYF. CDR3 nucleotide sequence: TGTGCCAGCAGCCCCTCCCAGGGCGCGGGAGGGAGGGAGCAGTACTTC.

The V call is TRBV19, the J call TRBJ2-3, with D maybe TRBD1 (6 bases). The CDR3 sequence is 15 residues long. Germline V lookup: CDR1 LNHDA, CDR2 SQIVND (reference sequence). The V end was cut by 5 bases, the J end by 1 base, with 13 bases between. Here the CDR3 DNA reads TGTGCCAGTAGTCAGTCTGCAGGGGGCACAGATACGCAGTATTTT. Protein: CASSQSAGGTDTQYF.

CDR3 nucleotide sequence: TGTGCCAGCAGTTTCGTTACTAGCGGGAGCTACGAGCAGTACTTC. It encodes CASSFVTSGSYEQYF. V is TRBV28 and J is TRBJ2-7; 11 bases agree with TRBD2. V gave up 3 bases and J gave up 3 bases; unmatched junction bases: 4. Germline assignment: CDR1 MDHEN and CDR2 SYDVKM. The CDR3 sequence is 15 residues long.

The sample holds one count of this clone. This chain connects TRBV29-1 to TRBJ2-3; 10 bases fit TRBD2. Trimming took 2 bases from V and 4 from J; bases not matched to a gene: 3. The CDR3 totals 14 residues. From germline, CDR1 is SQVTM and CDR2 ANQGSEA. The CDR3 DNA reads TGCAGCGTTGAATCTAGCGGGAGCGCAGATACGCAGTATTTT. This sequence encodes CSVESSGSADTQYF.

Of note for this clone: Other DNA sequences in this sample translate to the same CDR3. CDR3 sequence reads: CATSRDGQQETQYF. CDR3 coding DNA: TGTGCCACCAGCAGAGATGGGCAGCAAGAGACCCAGTACTTC. The J gene is TRBJ2-5, the V gene TRBV15; no firm D call. Trimming took 0 bases from V and 2 from J, leaving 7 bases between them. The CDR3 totals 14 residues. Germline lookup yields CDR1 LNHNV and CDR2 YYDKDF (reference sequence).

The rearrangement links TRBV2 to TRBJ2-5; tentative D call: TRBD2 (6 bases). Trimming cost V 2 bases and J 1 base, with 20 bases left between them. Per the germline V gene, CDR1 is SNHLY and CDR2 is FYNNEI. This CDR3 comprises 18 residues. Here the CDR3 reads CASSEMGIWTTTQETQYF. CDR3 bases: TGTGCCAGCAGTGAAATGGGTATTTGGACTACCACCCAAGAGACCCAGTACTTC.

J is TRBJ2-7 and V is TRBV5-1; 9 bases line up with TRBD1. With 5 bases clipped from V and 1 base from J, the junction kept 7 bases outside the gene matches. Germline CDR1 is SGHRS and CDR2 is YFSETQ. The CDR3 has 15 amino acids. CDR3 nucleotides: TGCGCCAGCAGAGCCCCCGGGACAGGGTCCTACGAGCAGTACTTC. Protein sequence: CASRAPGTGSYEQYF.

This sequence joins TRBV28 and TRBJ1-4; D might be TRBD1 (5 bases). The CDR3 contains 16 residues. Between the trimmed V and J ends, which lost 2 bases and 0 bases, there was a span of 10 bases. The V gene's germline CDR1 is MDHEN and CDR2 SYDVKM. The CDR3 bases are TGTGCCAGCAGTTTACTTCAGGGAGCAACTAATGAAAAACTGTTTTTT. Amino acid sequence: CASSLLQGATNEKLFF.

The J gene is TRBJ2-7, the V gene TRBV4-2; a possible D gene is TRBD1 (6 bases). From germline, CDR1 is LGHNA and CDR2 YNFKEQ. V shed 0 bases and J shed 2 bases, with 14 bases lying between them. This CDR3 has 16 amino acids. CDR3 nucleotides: TGTGCCAGCAGCCAAGATCTGGTGACAGGTCCCTACGAGCAGTACTTC. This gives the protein CASSQDLVTGPYEQYF.

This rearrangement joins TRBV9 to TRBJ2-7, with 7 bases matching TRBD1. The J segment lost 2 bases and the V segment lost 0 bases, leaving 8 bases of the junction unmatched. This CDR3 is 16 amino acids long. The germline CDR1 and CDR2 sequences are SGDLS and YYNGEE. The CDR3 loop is CASSVGSYQGAYEQYF. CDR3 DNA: TGTGCCAGCAGCGTAGGGAGTTATCAGGGGGCCTACGAGCAGTACTTC.

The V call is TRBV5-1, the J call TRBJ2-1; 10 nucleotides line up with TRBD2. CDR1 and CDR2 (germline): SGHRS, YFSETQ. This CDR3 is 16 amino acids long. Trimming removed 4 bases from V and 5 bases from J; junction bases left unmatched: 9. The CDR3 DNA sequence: TGCGCCAGCAGCGACGGACTAGCGGCTTTTGACAATGAGCAGTTCTTC. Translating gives CASSDGLAAFDNEQFF.

Here the CDR3 DNA reads TGTGCCAGCAGCCCAAGACGGGTAATAGAGACCCAGTACTTC. Its protein is CASSPRRVIETQYF. This rearrangement joins TRBV7-2 to TRBJ2-5; D ambiguous. CDR3 length: 14 amino acids. Germline V gives CDR1 SGHTA, CDR2 FQGNSA. V lost 5 bases and J 4 bases, leaving 14 bases between the germline ends.

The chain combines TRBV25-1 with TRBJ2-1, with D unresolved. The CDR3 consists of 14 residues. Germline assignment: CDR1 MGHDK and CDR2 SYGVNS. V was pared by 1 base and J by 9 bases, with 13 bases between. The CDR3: CASSESKAWGEQFF. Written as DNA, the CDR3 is TGTGCCAGCAGTGAATCAAAGGCCTGGGGTGAGCAGTTCTTC.

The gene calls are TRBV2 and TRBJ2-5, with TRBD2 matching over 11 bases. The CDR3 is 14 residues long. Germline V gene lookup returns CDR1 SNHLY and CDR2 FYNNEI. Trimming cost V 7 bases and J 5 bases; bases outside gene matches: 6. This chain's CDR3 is CASKASGRHETQYF. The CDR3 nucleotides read TGTGCCAGCAAGGCTAGCGGGAGGCATGAGACCCAGTACTTC. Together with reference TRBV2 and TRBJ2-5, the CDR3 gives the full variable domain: EPEVTQTPSHQVTQMGQEVILRCVPISNHLYFYWYRQILGQKVEFLVSFYNNEISEKSEIFDDQFSVERPDGSNFTLKIRSTKLEDSAMYFCASKASGRHETQYFGPGTRLLVL.

This CDR3 is CASSRGRQETQYF. In DNA form, the CDR3 reads TGTGCCAGCTCCCGCGGCCGTCAAGAGACCCAGTACTTC. This chain joins TRBV18 and TRBJ2-5; D remains ambiguous. Germline V gene lookup returns CDR1 KGHSH and CDR2 LQKENI. The CDR3 extends over 13 amino acids. V lost 6 bases and J lost 2, with 10 bases in between.

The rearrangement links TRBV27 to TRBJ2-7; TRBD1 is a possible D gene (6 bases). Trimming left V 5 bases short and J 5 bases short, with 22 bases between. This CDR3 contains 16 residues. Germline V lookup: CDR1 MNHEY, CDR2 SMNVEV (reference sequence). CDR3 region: CASSQLGAVVLHEQYF. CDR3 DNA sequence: TGTGCCAGCAGTCAATTGGGGGCGGTTGTGCTCCACGAGCAGTACTTC.

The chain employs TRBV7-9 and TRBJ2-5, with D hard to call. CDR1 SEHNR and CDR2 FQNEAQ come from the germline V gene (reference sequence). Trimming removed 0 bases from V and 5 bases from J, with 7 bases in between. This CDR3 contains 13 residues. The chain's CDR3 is CASSLAAVETQYF. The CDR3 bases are TGTGCCAGCAGCTTAGCAGCCGTGGAGACCCAGTACTTC.

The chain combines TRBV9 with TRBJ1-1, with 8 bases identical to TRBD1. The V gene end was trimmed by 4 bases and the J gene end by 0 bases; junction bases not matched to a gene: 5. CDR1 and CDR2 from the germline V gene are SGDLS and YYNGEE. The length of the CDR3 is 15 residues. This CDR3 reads CASSSRTGLNTEAFF. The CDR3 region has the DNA TGTGCCAGCAGCTCCCGGACAGGGTTGAACACTGAAGCTTTCTTT.

CDR3 bases: TGCAGCGAGAAAACACCCGGGACAGGGGGCGATGGCTACACCTTC. It translates to CSEKTPGTGGDGYTF. The rearrangement uses TRBV29-1 and TRBJ1-2; 12 nucleotides line up with TRBD1. J was trimmed by 6 bases and V by 7 bases; bases with no gene match: 12. There are 15 residues in the CDR3. Germline V gene data show CDR1 as SQVTM and CDR2 as ANQGSEA.

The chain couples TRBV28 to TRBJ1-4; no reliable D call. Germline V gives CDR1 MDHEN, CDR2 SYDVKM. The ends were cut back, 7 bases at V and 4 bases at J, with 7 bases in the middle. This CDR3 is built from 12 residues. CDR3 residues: CASKLGNEKLFF. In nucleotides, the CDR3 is TGTGCCAGCAAGCTCGGTAATGAAAAACTGTTTTTT.

The CDR3 DNA sequence: TGCGCCAGCAGCTGGGGACTAGTCGATTCCTACAATGAGCAGTTCTTC. Encoded protein: CASSWGLVDSYNEQFF. The chain combines TRBV5-1 with TRBJ2-1; TRBD2 aligns across 8 bases. V was pared by 3 bases and J by 1 base, with 6 bases of the junction left unmatched. Looked up from germline, CDR1 is SGHRS and CDR2 is YFSETQ. This CDR3 contains 16 residues.

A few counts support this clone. The CDR3 protein is CASSSFSGASYNEQFF. Written as DNA, the CDR3 is TGTGCCAGCAGTTCCTTCAGCGGGGCCTCCTACAATGAGCAGTTCTTC. The rearrangement uses TRBV28 and TRBJ2-1; 7 nucleotides agree with TRBD2. Germline V lookup: CDR1 MDHEN, CDR2 SYDVKM. The CDR3 has 16 amino acids. J was trimmed by 0 bases and V by 4 bases; bases with no gene match: 6.